The rows below give T cell receptor beta chains drawn from one sample of a study of blood T cells in healthy people across ages. TCRdb reprocessed the 5' RACE reads via MiXCR and lists one record per CDR3 protein. Of hundreds of thousands of distinct CDR3 sequences in the sample, about 30% were seen once. What was sequenced was blood. The receptors here all came from a woman over 75 in good health. CDR3s include the opening cysteine and the closing phenylalanine or tryptophan. D genes are given only for firm matches. Size is omitted from some rows. Given values are once, few, many or a class for expanded clones.

clone size: many
D gene: -
V gene: TRBV12-3/TRBV12-4
J gene: TRBJ2-7
CDR3 protein: CASKRDGTYEQYF

clone size: -
D gene: TRBD1
V gene: TRBV12-3/TRBV12-4
J gene: TRBJ2-2
CDR3 protein: CASSIQGARAGELFF

clone size: many
D gene: TRBD1
V gene: TRBV15
J gene: TRBJ2-1
CDR3 protein: CATSRDDTGGNEQFF

clone size: -
D gene: TRBD2
V gene: TRBV20-1
J gene: TRBJ2-1
CDR3 protein: CSARELAGGGYNERFF

clone size: -
D gene: -
V gene: TRBV7-8
J gene: TRBJ1-6
CDR3 protein: CASMGRGAYNSPLHF

clone size: many
D gene: -
V gene: TRBV20-1
J gene: TRBJ2-6
CDR3 protein: CSASAGAGANVLTF

clone size: -
D gene: TRBD2
V gene: TRBV18
J gene: TRBJ2-5
CDR3 protein: CASSPPGGDETQYF

clone size: many
D gene: TRBD2
V gene: TRBV20-1
J gene: TRBJ2-6
CDR3 protein: CSAYRLAGGSGANVLTF

clone size: many
D gene: TRBD1
V gene: TRBV27
J gene: TRBJ1-5
CDR3 protein: CASSPQTGVGNQPQHF

clone size: -
D gene: -
V gene: TRBV19
J gene: TRBJ1-5
CDR3 protein: CASRNTGISNQPQHF

clone size: many
D gene: -
V gene: TRBV20-1
J gene: TRBJ2-1
CDR3 protein: CSAREPRPYNEQFF

clone size: few
D gene: TRBD1
V gene: TRBV7-9
J gene: TRBJ2-3
CDR3 protein: CASSPPGTGGDTQYF

clone size: -
D gene: TRBD1
V gene: TRBV6-1
J gene: TRBJ2-2
CDR3 protein: CASSETDRGMTTGELFF

clone size: many
D gene: -
V gene: TRBV29-1
J gene: TRBJ2-7
CDR3 protein: CSVTQGRGAYEQYF

clone size: -
D gene: -
V gene: TRBV11-2
J gene: TRBJ1-1
CDR3 protein: CASSLDLGRGTEAFF

clone size: many
D gene: -
V gene: TRBV7-9
J gene: TRBJ2-3
CDR3 protein: CASSPGTSGDTQYF

clone size: -
D gene: -
V gene: TRBV6-6
J gene: TRBJ2-7
CDR3 protein: CASSYLTRQVGSYEQYF

clone size: many
D gene: -
V gene: TRBV29-1
J gene: TRBJ2-3
CDR3 protein: CSVVVASTDTQYF

clone size: -
D gene: -
V gene: TRBV29-1
J gene: TRBJ1-4
CDR3 protein: CSVGKAGASNEKLFF

clone size: few
D gene: -
V gene: TRBV11-2
J gene: TRBJ1-3
CDR3 protein: CASSNRAFGNTIYF

clone size: many
D gene: TRBD2
V gene: TRBV12-3/TRBV12-4
J gene: TRBJ2-1
CDR3 protein: CASSHGTKIEFF

clone size: -
D gene: -
V gene: TRBV12-3/TRBV12-4
J gene: TRBJ2-3
CDR3 protein: CASSLRAGVRTDTQYF

clone size: many
D gene: -
V gene: TRBV20-1
J gene: TRBJ2-3
CDR3 protein: CSARLNTQYF

clone size: -
D gene: -
V gene: TRBV7-2
J gene: TRBJ1-1
CDR3 protein: CASSLQVANTEAFF

clone size: few
D gene: TRBD1
V gene: TRBV5-5
J gene: TRBJ1-2
CDR3 protein: CASSLRDRGGHGYTF

clone size: -
D gene: TRBD2
V gene: TRBV7-6
J gene: TRBJ2-1
CDR3 protein: CASSPTGTSRFNEQFF

clone size: many
D gene: -
V gene: TRBV27
J gene: TRBJ1-5
CDR3 protein: CASSPGVSNQPQHF

clone size: -
D gene: -
V gene: TRBV6-5
J gene: TRBJ2-6
CDR3 protein: CASSPEDSGANVLTF

clone size: -
D gene: TRBD2
V gene: TRBV25-1
J gene: TRBJ2-2
CDR3 protein: CASNKGLAGAANTGERFF

clone size: -
D gene: -
V gene: TRBV9
J gene: TRBJ2-2
CDR3 protein: CASSAPGHITGGLFF

clone size: -
D gene: TRBD2
V gene: TRBV5-4
J gene: TRBJ2-2
CDR3 protein: CAGSISGGSRGELFF

clone size: few
D gene: TRBD1
V gene: TRBV20-1
J gene: TRBJ2-5
CDR3 protein: CSPYRGENEQYF

clone size: -
D gene: -
V gene: TRBV20-1
J gene: -
CDR3 protein: CSARDPRETDEQYF

clone size: many
D gene: -
V gene: TRBV5-1
J gene: TRBJ2-7
CDR3 protein: CASSLDRTRSYEQYF

clone size: many
D gene: -
V gene: TRBV29-1
J gene: TRBJ2-7
CDR3 protein: CSVEAQGYYEQYF

clone size: once
D gene: -
V gene: TRBV4-3
J gene: TRBJ2-2
CDR3 protein: CASSQDVNSLTGELFF

clone size: -
D gene: TRBD2
V gene: TRBV24-1
J gene: TRBJ2-2
CDR3 protein: CATSDLRGGRNTGELFF

clone size: -
D gene: -
V gene: TRBV2
J gene: TRBJ2-4
CDR3 protein: CASTKGGRLAVQFYF

clone size: few
D gene: -
V gene: TRBV20-1
J gene: TRBJ1-4
CDR3 protein: CSARALEQGGEKLFF

clone size: many
D gene: -
V gene: TRBV14
J gene: TRBJ2-7
CDR3 protein: CASSQADYEQYF

clone size: many
D gene: -
V gene: TRBV12-3/TRBV12-4
J gene: TRBJ2-7
CDR3 protein: CASSLEGFSYEQYF

clone size: many
D gene: -
V gene: TRBV7-3
J gene: TRBJ2-1
CDR3 protein: CASSRGPNRDNEQFF

clone size: many
D gene: -
V gene: TRBV6-5
J gene: TRBJ1-6
CDR3 protein: CASSLAEGRSPLHF

clone size: many
D gene: TRBD2
V gene: TRBV7-3
J gene: TRBJ2-1
CDR3 protein: CASSLRLASEQFF

clone size: many
D gene: -
V gene: TRBV7-2
J gene: TRBJ1-2
CDR3 protein: CASSSDSYGYTF

clone size: -
D gene: TRBD1
V gene: TRBV6-1
J gene: TRBJ2-2
CDR3 protein: CASSERNRGNTGELFF

clone size: -
D gene: TRBD1
V gene: TRBV7-8
J gene: TRBJ1-1
CDR3 protein: CASRAGTDNTEAFF

clone size: many
D gene: -
V gene: TRBV4-2
J gene: TRBJ2-7
CDR3 protein: CASSQVGDNYEQYF

clone size: -
D gene: -
V gene: TRBV4-1
J gene: TRBJ2-5
CDR3 protein: CASSQVRGIGYNEQYF

clone size: -
D gene: -
V gene: TRBV19
J gene: TRBJ1-5
CDR3 protein: CASSTQGVKEPQHF

clone size: -
D gene: TRBD2
V gene: TRBV6-5
J gene: TRBJ2-5
CDR3 protein: CASTPRASGSAETQYF

clone size: many
D gene: -
V gene: TRBV30
J gene: TRBJ2-3
CDR3 protein: CAWSVGEITRTDTQYF

clone size: many
D gene: TRBD2
V gene: TRBV5-1
J gene: TRBJ2-7
CDR3 protein: CASSSELAGLSGEQYF

clone size: few
D gene: -
V gene: TRBV7-2
J gene: TRBJ1-5
CDR3 protein: CASSFAGSGGQPQHF

clone size: few
D gene: -
V gene: TRBV7-2
J gene: TRBJ1-1
CDR3 protein: CASSLIRDTEAFF

clone size: -
D gene: -
V gene: TRBV9
J gene: -
CDR3 protein: CASSARQTSYNEQYF

clone size: -
D gene: TRBD1
V gene: TRBV27
J gene: TRBJ2-2
CDR3 protein: CASRNRDRDNGELFF

clone size: -
D gene: -
V gene: TRBV7-2
J gene: -
CDR3 protein: CASSPPGLTSQETQYF